This T cell receptor beta chain was profiled in a study of blood T cell repertoires in COVID-19. Study in general: In each case, the material was cDNA or gDNA derived from T cells, B-cell-depleted T cells, or PBMCs.

The germline CDR1 and CDR2 sequences are SGHRS and YFSETQ. This CDR3 contains 14 residues. V lost 4 bases, J lost 7 bases, and 17 bases lay in between. Sequenced by immunoSEQ multiplex PCR; TCRdb stores in-frame clones only, minus some. The profile shows about 300,000 clones, around nine tenths of them singletons. The rearrangement links TRBV5-1 to TRBJ1-2; tentative D call: TRBD1 (6 bases). The sequenced sample was PBMCs or T cells enriched from blood (not recorded which). This sequence was found in a woman between 50 and 59 years old who had been exposed to COVID-19. The CDR3 sequence is CASSKDSLQRGYTF. The DNA of the CDR3 is TGCGCCAGCAGCAAGGACAGCCTCCAACGTGGCTACACCTTC.